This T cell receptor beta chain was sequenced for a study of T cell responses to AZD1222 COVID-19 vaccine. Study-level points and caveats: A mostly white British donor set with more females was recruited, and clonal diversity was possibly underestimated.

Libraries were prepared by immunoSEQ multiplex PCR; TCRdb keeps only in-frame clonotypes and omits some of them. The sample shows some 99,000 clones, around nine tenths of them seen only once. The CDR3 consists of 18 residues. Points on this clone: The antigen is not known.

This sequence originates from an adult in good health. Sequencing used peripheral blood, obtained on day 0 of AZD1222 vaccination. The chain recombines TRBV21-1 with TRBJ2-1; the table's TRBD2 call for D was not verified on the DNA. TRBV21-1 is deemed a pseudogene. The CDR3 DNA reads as TGTGCCACCCCTGGGACTAGCGGGAGCACGAGCTCCTACAATGAGCAGTTCTTC. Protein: CATPGTSGSTSSYNEQFF.